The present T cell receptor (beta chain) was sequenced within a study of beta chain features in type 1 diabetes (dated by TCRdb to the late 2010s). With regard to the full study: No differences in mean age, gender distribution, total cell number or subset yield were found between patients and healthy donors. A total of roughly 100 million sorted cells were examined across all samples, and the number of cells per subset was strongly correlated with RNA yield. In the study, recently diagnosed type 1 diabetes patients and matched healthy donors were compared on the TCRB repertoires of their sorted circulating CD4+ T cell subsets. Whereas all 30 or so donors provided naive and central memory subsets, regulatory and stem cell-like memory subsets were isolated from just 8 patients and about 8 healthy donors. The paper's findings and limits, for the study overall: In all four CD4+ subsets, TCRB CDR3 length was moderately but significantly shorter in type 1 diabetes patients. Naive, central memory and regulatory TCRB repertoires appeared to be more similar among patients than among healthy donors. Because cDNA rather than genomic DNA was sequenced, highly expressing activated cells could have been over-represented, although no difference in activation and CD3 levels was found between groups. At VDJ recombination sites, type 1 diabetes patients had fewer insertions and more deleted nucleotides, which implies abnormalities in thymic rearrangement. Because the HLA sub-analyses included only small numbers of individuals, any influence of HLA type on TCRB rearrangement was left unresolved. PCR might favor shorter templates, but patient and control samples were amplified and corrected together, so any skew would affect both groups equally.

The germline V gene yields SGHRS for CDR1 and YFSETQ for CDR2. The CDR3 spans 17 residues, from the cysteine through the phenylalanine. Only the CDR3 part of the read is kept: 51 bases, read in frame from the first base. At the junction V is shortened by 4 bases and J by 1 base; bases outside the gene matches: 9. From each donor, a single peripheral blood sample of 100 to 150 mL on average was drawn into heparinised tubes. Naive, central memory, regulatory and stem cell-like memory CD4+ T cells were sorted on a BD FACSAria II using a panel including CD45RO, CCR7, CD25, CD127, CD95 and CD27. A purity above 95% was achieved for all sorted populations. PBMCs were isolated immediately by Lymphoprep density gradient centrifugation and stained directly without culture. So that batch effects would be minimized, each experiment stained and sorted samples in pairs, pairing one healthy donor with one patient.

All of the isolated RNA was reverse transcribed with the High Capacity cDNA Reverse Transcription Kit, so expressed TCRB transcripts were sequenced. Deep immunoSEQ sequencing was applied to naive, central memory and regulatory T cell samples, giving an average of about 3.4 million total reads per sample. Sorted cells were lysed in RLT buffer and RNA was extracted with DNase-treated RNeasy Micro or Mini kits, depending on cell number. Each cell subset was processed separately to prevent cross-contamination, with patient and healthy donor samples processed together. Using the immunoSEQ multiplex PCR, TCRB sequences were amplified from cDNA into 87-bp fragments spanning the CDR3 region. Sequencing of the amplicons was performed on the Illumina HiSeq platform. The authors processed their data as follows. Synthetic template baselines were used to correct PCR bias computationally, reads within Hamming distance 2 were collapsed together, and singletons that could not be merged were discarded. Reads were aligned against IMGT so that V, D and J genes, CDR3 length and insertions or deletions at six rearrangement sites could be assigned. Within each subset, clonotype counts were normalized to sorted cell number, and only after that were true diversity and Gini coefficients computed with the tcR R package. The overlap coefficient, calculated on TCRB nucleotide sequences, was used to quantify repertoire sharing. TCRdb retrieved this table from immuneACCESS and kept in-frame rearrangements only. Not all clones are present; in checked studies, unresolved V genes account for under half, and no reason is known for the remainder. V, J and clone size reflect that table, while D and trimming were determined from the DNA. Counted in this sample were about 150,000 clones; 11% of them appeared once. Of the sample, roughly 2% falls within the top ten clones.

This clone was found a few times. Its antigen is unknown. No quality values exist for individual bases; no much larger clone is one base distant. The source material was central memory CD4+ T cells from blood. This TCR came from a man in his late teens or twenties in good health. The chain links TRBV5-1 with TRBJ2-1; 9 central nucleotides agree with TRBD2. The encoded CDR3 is CASSRQIAGASYNEQFF. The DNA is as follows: TGCGCCAGCAGCCGACAGATAGCGGGGGCATCCTACAATGAGCAGTTCTTC.